Below are 21 T cell receptor beta chains sequenced from a single sample in a study of T cell repertoires in cytomegalovirus infection. TCRdb re-analysed the reads in MiXCR, keeping a single row per CDR3 protein. The sample holds about 440,000 distinct CDR3 sequences; roughly a third are singletons and the top ten take approximately 14%. Source material: PBMCs. Receptor source: a human donor in good health (CMV status not recorded). Some clones in this sample may be carry-over from other donors' samples.

Ten or more counts support this clonotype. This chain uses TRBV7-6 with TRBJ1-4, with TRBD1 identical over 11 bases. Germline V lookup: CDR1 SGHVS, CDR2 FNYEAQ. Trimming cost V 5 bases and J 0 bases; bases outside gene matches: 5. The CDR3 runs 17 residues. For the CDR3, the DNA is TGTGCCAGCAGCCTTTGGACAGGGGGCTCAACTAATGAAAAACTGTTTTTT. Translating it yields CASSLWTGGSTNEKLFF.

V usage is TRBV4-2 and J usage is TRBJ2-6; 11 bases are a match to TRBD2. V lost 2 bases, J lost 0 bases, and 3 bases stayed unmatched. Germline CDR1 is LGHNA and CDR2 is YNFKEQ. The CDR3 has 18 residues. The CDR3 is CASSQPGTSGSGANVLTF. CDR3 coding DNA: TGTGCCAGCAGCCAACCGGGGACTAGCGGCTCTGGGGCCAACGTCCTGACTTTC.

This clonotype has a handful of counts. This sequence joins TRBV19 and TRBJ2-7; a possible D gene is TRBD2 (6 bases). The CDR3 covers 13 residues. V lost 4 bases and J 1 base, leaving 8 bases between the germline ends. Germline V gene data show CDR1 as LNHDA and CDR2 as SQIVND (reference sequence). DNA for the CDR3: TGTGCCAGTAGTACGGGAGTGTCCTACGAGCAGTACTTC. It specifies CASSTGVSYEQYF. The entire variable domain, with the rest obtained from reference TRBV19 and TRBJ2-7, is as follows: DGGITQSPKYLFRKEGQNVTLSCEQNLNHDAMYWYRQDPGQGLRLIYYSQIVNDFQKGDIAEGYSVSREKKESFPLTVTSAQKNPTAFYLCASSTGVSYEQYFGPGTRLTVT.

Turning to this clonotype: One end of the junction fails to match germline, which may point to a read error. The gene calls are TRBV19 and TRBJ2-7, with 12 positions matching TRBD2. The CDR3 contains 13 residues. Germline values: CDR1 LNHDA, CDR2 SQIVND (reference sequence). The CDR3 DNA reads as TGTGCTTCAGCCGGGACTAGCGGGTACGAGCAGGACTTC. Its translation is CASAGTSGYEQDF.

The sample holds many counts of this clonotype. The chain is built from TRBV7-8 and TRBJ1-5; TRBD1 matches 12 bases. The CDR3 runs 17 residues. V dropped 2 bases and J dropped 2; count of bases not matched to a gene: 4. Per germline, CDR1 SGHVS and CDR2 FQNEAQ. The CDR3 nucleotides are TGTGCCAGCAGCTTACTGGGACAGGGGGCAGGCAATCAGCCCCAGCATTTT. Translating gives CASSLLGQGAGNQPQHF.

This clonotype was seen only once. The genes are TRBV5-1 and TRBJ2-1, with D perhaps TRBD1 or TRBD2 (5 bases each). The germline V and J ends were trimmed by 4 bases and 7 bases, with 21 bases remaining between them. Germline loops: CDR1 SGHRS, CDR2 YFSETQ. The CDR3 is made up of 16 amino acids. In DNA form, the CDR3 reads TGCGCCAGCAGCCCCCGGGACCACACCCTCACGAATGAGCAGTTCTTC. This translates into CASSPRDHTLTNEQFF. Full variable domain (missing parts from reference TRBV5-1 and TRBJ2-1): KAGVTQTPRYLIKTRGQQVTLSCSPISGHRSVSWYQQTPGQGLQFLFEYFSETQRNKGNFPGRFSGRQFSNSRSEMNVSTLELGDSALYLCASSPRDHTLTNEQFFGPGTRLTVL.

The gene calls are TRBV20-1 and TRBJ2-6, with 9 nucleotides matching TRBD1. The V gene's germline CDR1 is DFQATT and CDR2 SNEGSKA (reference sequence). CDR3 length: 19 residues. V lost 4 bases, J lost 4 bases, and 17 bases stayed unmatched. CDR3 DNA: TGCAGTGCTACCCACAGGGGGCGTCGAAATTTTCCCGGGGCCAACGTCCTGACTTTC. Its protein product is CSATHRGRRNFPGANVLTF.

The rearrangement links TRBV7-2 to TRBJ2-1; D is unresolved. Trimming pared 5 bases from V and 0 bases from J, leaving 11 bases between. This CDR3 spans 15 amino acids. Germline lookup yields CDR1 SGHTA and CDR2 FQGNSA. The DNA for the CDR3 is TGTGCCAGCAGCACTAATTGGGACTCCTACAATGAGCAGTTCTTC. Its protein product is CASSTNWDSYNEQFF.

Here the CDR3 reads CSAELYRGYNEQFF. CDR3 sequence (DNA): TGCAGTGCAGAACTTTACAGGGGCTACAATGAGCAGTTCTTC. The chain carries TRBV20-1 and TRBJ2-1, with 7 nucleotides matching TRBD1. The junction had 8 bases not matched to a gene; V was cut back by 6 bases and J by 3 bases. The CDR3 has 14 residues. Germline V gene data show CDR1 as DFQATT and CDR2 as SNEGSKA (reference sequence).

There are many counts of this clonotype. The chain joins TRBV7-8 to TRBJ2-1; 12 bases fit TRBD2. This CDR3 spans 17 amino acids. After removal of 4 bases from V and 5 bases from J, the junction contained 9 bases not matched to a gene. Germline V gives CDR1 SGHVS, CDR2 FQNEAQ. Here the CDR3 reads CASSSTLRTSGDNEQFF. The CDR3 DNA is TGTGCCAGCAGCTCCACCTTAAGGACTAGCGGGGACAATGAGCAGTTCTTC. The full variable domain, in which reference TRBV7-8 and TRBJ2-1 provide the parts outside the CDR3, is GAGVSQSPRYKVAKRGQDVALRCDPISGHVSLFWYQQALGQGPEFLTYFQNEAQLDKSGLPSDRFFAERPEGSVSTLKIQRTQQEDSAVYLCASSSTLRTSGDNEQFFGPGTRLTVL.

As to this clonotype: A much more abundant neighbour one base away suggests this may be a read error. The V and J genes are TRBV7-9 and TRBJ2-2, with 7 bases fitting TRBD1. Germline CDR1 is SEHNR and CDR2 is FQNEAQ (reference sequence). The CDR3 covers 15 residues. Trimming removed 4 bases from V and 3 bases from J; junction bases left unmatched: 5. The CDR3 spells CASSSDRADTGELFF. The CDR3 DNA reads TGTGCCAGCAGCTCAGACAGGGCGGACACCGGGGAGCTGTTTTTT.

This clonotype was seen just once. An end of the junction differs from the germline gene, which may be a read error. The V and J genes are TRBV6-6 and TRBJ2-7; TRBD2 matches 15 bases. Per germline, CDR1 MNHNY and CDR2 SVGAGI (reference sequence). The CDR3 totals 16 residues. The CDR3 DNA reads as TGTTCCAGCAGGGAAGGGACTAGCGGGGGGATCTACGAGCAGTACTTC. Translating it yields CSSREGTSGGIYEQYF.

This clonotype was observed many times. This chain links TRBV28 with TRBJ2-2; TRBD1 aligns across 8 bases. Germline values: CDR1 MDHEN, CDR2 SYDVKM. V gave up 1 base and J gave up 4 bases; unmatched junction bases: 5. The CDR3 sequence is 16 residues long. The CDR3 DNA is TGTGCCAGCAGTTTATCCACCGGGACAGGCACCGGGGAGCTGTTTTTT. Its translation is CASSLSTGTGTGELFF. The full variable domain, with the rest looked up from reference TRBV28 and TRBJ2-2, is DVKVTQSSRYLVKRTGEKVFLECVQDMDHENMFWYRQDPGLGLRLIYFSYDVKMKEKGDIPEGYSVSREKKERFSLILESASTNQTSMYLCASSLSTGTGTGELFFGEGSRLTVL.

The chain recombines TRBV7-9 with TRBJ1-4, with D possibly being TRBD1 (5 bases). Germline CDR1 and CDR2: SEHNR and FQNEAQ (reference sequence). The CDR3 totals 16 residues. V shed 6 bases and J shed 7 bases, with 21 bases lying between them. The CDR3 reads CASSSGTESYGEKLFF. CDR3 DNA: TGTGCCAGCAGTTCCGGGACTGAAAGTTATGGTGAAAAACTGTTTTTT.

J is TRBJ1-1 and V is TRBV12-3 or TRBV12-4, with 8 bases fitting TRBD1. The CDR3 sequence is 14 residues long. The V segment lost 6 bases and the J segment 3 bases; nucleotides outside the gene matches: 6. The CDR3 here is CASSTTGGDTEAFF. The CDR3 DNA follows: TGTGCCAGCAGCACCACAGGGGGGGACACTGAAGCTTTCTTT.

V is TRBV7-9 and J is TRBJ1-2; 11 nucleotides align to TRBD1. V was pared by 4 bases and J by 7 bases, with 5 bases of the junction left unmatched. The CDR3 consists of 14 residues. The germline gives CDR1 SEHNR, CDR2 FQNEAQ (reference sequence). CDR3 amino acids: CASSWGQGDRGYTF. For the CDR3, the DNA is TGTGCCAGCAGCTGGGGACAGGGGGACCGTGGCTACACCTTC. Full variable domain (rest looked up from reference TRBV7-9 and TRBJ1-2): DTGVSQNPRHKITKRGQNVTFRCDPISEHNRLYWYRQTLGQGPEFLTYFQNEAQLEKSRLLSDRFSAERPKGSFSTLEIQRTEQGDSAMYLCASSWGQGDRGYTFGSGTRLTVV.

The gene calls are TRBV7-9 and TRBJ1-1; D is unclear. CDR1 and CDR2 from the germline V gene are SEHNR and FQNEAQ (reference sequence). V lost 5 bases, J lost 6 bases, and 16 bases lay in between. This CDR3 has 14 amino acids. This CDR3 is CASSPSKGIPEAFF. The CDR3 DNA sequence: TGTGCCAGCAGCCCATCGAAAGGGATCCCTGAAGCTTTCTTT.

This clonotype showed up just a few times. The J gene is TRBJ2-5, the V gene TRBV19; 7 bases agree with TRBD2. The CDR3 loop spans 13 amino acids. After removal of 5 bases from V and 3 bases from J, the junction contained 3 bases not matched to a gene. From germline, CDR1 is LNHDA and CDR2 SQIVND (reference sequence). CDR3 loop: CASSWDYKETQYF. In DNA, the CDR3 is TGTGCCAGTAGTTGGGACTACAAAGAGACCCAGTACTTC.

This clonotype was observed a few times. The chain is built from TRBV4-3 and TRBJ1-5; possibly TRBD1 for D (6 bases). Germline values: CDR1 LGHNA, CDR2 YSLEER. V lost 0 bases and J lost 7, with 10 bases in between. There are 14 residues in the CDR3. The CDR3: CASSQDRGRQPQHF. CDR3 coding DNA: TGCGCCAGCAGCCAAGATCGGGGGCGCCAGCCCCAGCATTTT.

The CDR3: CASQDRANQPQHF. The CDR3 coding sequence is TGTGCCAGCCAAGACAGGGCTAATCAGCCCCAGCATTTT. The J gene is TRBJ1-5, the V gene TRBV28, with TRBD1 matching 7 bases. CDR3 length: 13 residues. Looked up from germline, CDR1 is MDHEN and CDR2 is SYDVKM. The trim removed 8 bases at V and 4 bases at J, leaving 5 bases unmatched.

This chain joins TRBV5-4 and TRBJ1-1; D is perhaps TRBD1 (5 bases). CDR1 is SGHNT, CDR2 YYREEE, per germline (reference sequence). The V gene lost 0 bases and the J gene lost 0 bases, with 12 bases spanning the gap. CDR3 size: 16 residues. The CDR3 protein is CASSLVRVRMNTEAFF. In DNA form, the CDR3 reads TGTGCCAGCAGCTTGGTCAGGGTAAGGATGAACACTGAAGCTTTCTTT.